This is a list of T cell receptor beta chains from one sample in a study of T cell responses to AZD1222 COVID-19 vaccine. TCRdb's table, derived via immunoSEQ multiplex PCR, lists solely in-frame clones and lacks some. The sample includes over 120,000 clones, approximately 89% of them seen just once. Sequencing was performed on peripheral blood, taken 28 days after the second AZD1222 dose. Receptors were obtained from an adult who received the AZD1222 COVID-19 vaccine. CDR3s include the opening cysteine and the closing phenylalanine or tryptophan. Fields, in order: D gene, J gene, V gene, clone size, CDR3 DNA, CDR3 protein. D genes are given only for firm matches. Clone size is shown for a subset of rows, as once, few, many or a class of expanded clone.

TRBD2	TRBJ2-3	TRBV19	-	TGTGCCAGCCGGACTAGTCATGGCGCAGATACGCAGTATTTT	CASRTSHGADTQYF
-	TRBJ1-4	TRBV2	-	TGTGCCAGCAGTCCGGACCAGGTTCGGGAAAAACTGTTTTTT	CASSPDQVREKLFF
-	TRBJ1-2	TRBV12-3/TRBV12-4	-	TGTGCCAGCAGTTTAGCTAACTATGGCTACACCTTC	CASSLANYGYTF
-	TRBJ1-4	TRBV2	-	TGTGCCAGCAGTGAAGGGTACCCTCGGGATGAAAAACTGTTTTTT	CASSEGYPRDEKLFF
-	TRBJ2-3	TRBV7-9	-	TGTGCCAGCAGCTTAGGAGCGGATGCTGCCACAGATACGCAGTATTTT	CASSLGADAATDTQYF
-	TRBJ1-4	TRBV11-2	-	TGTGCCAGCAGCTCCTGGGGTCAGGCTAATGAAAAACTGTTTTTT	CASSSWGQANEKLFF
TRBD1	TRBJ2-3	TRBV18	once	TGTGCCAGCTCACCCACGCTGGGACAGGGTAGGACAGATACGCAGTATTTT	CASSPTLGQGRTDTQYF
-	TRBJ2-1	TRBV10-2	-	TGCGCCAGCAGTGACGACTTGGGAGACAATGAGCAGTTCTTC	CASSDDLGDNEQFF
TRBD1	TRBJ2-5	TRBV5-6	few	TGTGCCAGCAGCTTTTTCGCAGGACAGGTCTCCGAGACCCAGTACTTC	CASSFFAGQVSETQYF
-	TRBJ2-7	TRBV18	-	TGTGCCAGCTCACCACAGGGGGCCTACGAGCAGTACTTC	CASSPQGAYEQYF
-	TRBJ2-7	TRBV7-6	-	TGTGCCAGCAGCCAAACATTCTACCCGACCTCCGAGCAGTACTTC	CASSQTFYPTSEQYF
-	TRBJ2-7	TRBV7-9	-	TGTGCCAGCAGCAGGACCTCTAATTTCTACGAGCAGTACTTC	CASSRTSNFYEQYF
-	TRBJ1-3	TRBV12-3/TRBV12-4	-	TGTGCCAGCAGCGGGACGGCTGGAAACACCATATATTTT	CASSGTAGNTIYF
TRBD2	TRBJ2-7	TRBV4-1	-	TGCGCCAGCAGCCAAGGGGATGGGCGCGGGAGGGTTAACGAGCAGTACTTC	CASSQGDGRGRVNEQYF
-	TRBJ2-6	TRBV7-9	-	TGTGCCAGCCCCGGACAGTTTCACTCTGGGGCCAACGTCCTGACTTTC	CASPGQFHSGANVLTF
-	TRBJ1-1	TRBV6-1	few	TGTGCCAGCAGTGACGCTCCTGGGAGTACTACTGAAGCTTTCTTT	CASSDAPGSTTEAFF
-	TRBJ1-2	TRBV24-1	-	TGTGCCACCAGTGATTCCACCATGGAAAAACCACCATATGGCTACACCTTC	CATSDSTMEKPPYGYTF
-	TRBJ1-1	TRBV5-1	-	TGCGCCAGCAGCCCACGGACAGCGAACACTGAAGCTTTCTTT	CASSPRTANTEAFF
-	TRBJ2-3	TRBV7-9	-	TGTGCCAGCAGCCCCGGGTCGTTTGATACGCAGTATTTT	CASSPGSFDTQYF
-	TRBJ2-7	TRBV6-2/TRBV6-3	-	TGTGCCAGCAGCCTTGATACCGGGAGGCAGTACTTC	CASSLDTGRQYF
-	TRBJ2-2	TRBV7-9	-	TGTGCCAGCAGCTTAGGATCACTAGCCCAACCCGGGGAGCTGTTTTTT	CASSLGSLAQPGELFF
-	TRBJ2-7	TRBV6-5	-	TGTGCCAGCAGTTACTCGACGTCGGGAGTACTCGAGCAGTACTTC	CASSYSTSGVLEQYF
-	TRBJ1-1	TRBV13	few	TGTGCCAGCTCGCCTCGGGTCTCTTACATGGGTACTGAAGCTTTCTTT	CASSPRVSYMGTEAFF
-	TRBJ1-1	TRBV28	-	TGTGCCAGCATTCAGGGGTACATGAACACTGAAGCTTTCTTT	CASIQGYMNTEAFF
-	TRBJ2-7	TRBV7-2	-	TGTGCCAGCAGCTTTGCCGCGAGCATACAGAACTCCTACGAGCAGTACTTC	CASSFAASIQNSYEQYF
-	TRBJ1-5	TRBV6-5	-	TGTGCCAGCAGCGGGATTCCGAATCAGCCCCAGCATTTT	CASSGIPNQPQHF
-	TRBJ1-6	TRBV30	-	TGTGCCTGGAGTGTACTTTCCTGGAGCAATTCACCCCTCCACTTT	CAWSVLSWSNSPLHF
TRBD1	TRBJ1-1	TRBV19	-	TGTGCCAGTAGTACCTTTACGGACTTGACAGGGATGAACACTGAAGCTTTCTTT	CASSTFTDLTGMNTEAFF
-	TRBJ2-1	TRBV19	-	TGTGCCAGTAGGCAAAGAACCACGGGCGCAGTAATTTACAATGAGCAGTTCTTC	CASRQRTTGAVIYNEQFF
-	TRBJ2-5	TRBV4-2	-	TGTGCCAGCAGCCAAGCGACTAGGCCGGGAGAGACCCAGTACTTC	CASSQATRPGETQYF
TRBD1	TRBJ1-5	TRBV28	once	TGTGCCAGCAGTTTGGCAGGGGGCGGTCAGCCCCAGCATTTT	CASSLAGGGQPQHF
-	TRBJ2-7	TRBV7-9	-	TGTGCCAGCAGCAGGGTGATCCAAGAGCAGTACTTC	CASSRVIQEQYF
-	TRBJ1-1	TRBV4-2	-	TGTGCCAGCAGCCAAGAATGGGGAGGGAACACTGAAGCTTTCTTT	CASSQEWGGNTEAFF
-	TRBJ1-4	TRBV6-5	-	TGTGCCAGCAGCTCCGGCTTAACGGATGAAAAACTGTTTTTT	CASSSGLTDEKLFF
-	TRBJ2-1	TRBV4-3	once	TGCGCCAGCAGCCAAGACCCCCCGTTGAGCTCCTACAATGAGCAGTTCTTC	CASSQDPPLSSYNEQFF
TRBD1	TRBJ2-3	TRBV19	-	TGTGCCAGTAGTATATGGCAGGGGGCTTTGGATACGCAGTATTTT	CASSIWQGALDTQYF
TRBD1	TRBJ1-1	TRBV24-1	-	TGTGCCACCAGTGAGGCAGGACAGGGCTCTGAAGCTTTCTTT	CATSEAGQGSEAFF
-	TRBJ2-1	TRBV24-1	once	TGTGCCACCAGTGATTCCCGGTGGGGTGGCAGGGGCTACAATGAGCAGTTCTTC	CATSDSRWGGRGYNEQFF
-	TRBJ1-2	TRBV7-9	-	TGTGCCAGCAGGGCAGGGAGATTGGATGGCTACACCTTC	CASRAGRLDGYTF
TRBD1	TRBJ1-1	TRBV7-8	-	TGTGCCAGCAGCTTAGTCGGGACAGGTGAAGCTTTCTTT	CASSLVGTGEAFF
-	TRBJ1-6	TRBV29-1	-	TGCAGCGTTGAGTTTGCAGTGTCGGGGCCCCTCCACTTT	CSVEFAVSGPLHF
-	TRBJ1-1	TRBV5-6	-	TGTGCCAGCAGCTTTTTCGAGGTCCTCAGGACTGAAGCTTTCTTT	CASSFFEVLRTEAFF
-	TRBJ1-2	TRBV3-1/TRBV3-2	once	TGTGCCAGCAGCCAAGAGGGTAGCTATGGCTACACCTTC	CASSQEGSYGYTF
TRBD2	TRBJ2-1	TRBV5-1	-	TGCGCCAGCGAACCGAGCGGGAGCTACAATGAGCAGTTCTTC	CASEPSGSYNEQFF
-	TRBJ2-3	TRBV4-3	-	TGCGCCAGCAGCCAGCGGTCCCCGGGGACTAGCACAGATACGCAGTATTTT	CASSQRSPGTSTDTQYF
TRBD2	TRBJ2-1	TRBV4-3	-	TGCGCCAGCAGCCAAGAGCTAGCGGAGTCCTACAATGAGCAGTTCTTC	CASSQELAESYNEQFF
-	TRBJ1-5	TRBV7-8	-	TGTGCCAGCAGCTTAGGCGGCTTAGGTGAGGGCAATCAGCCCCAGCATTTT	CASSLGGLGEGNQPQHF
-	TRBJ1-1	TRBV21-1	-	TGTGCCAGCAGCAACGCGGGCTGCCCCCGGCCTGTGAACACTGAAGCTTTCTTT	CASSNAGCPRPVNTEAFF
-	TRBJ1-3	TRBV5-5	-	TGTGCCAGCAGCTTGGTAGCCGGGACAACTGGAAACACCATATATTTT	CASSLVAGTTGNTIYF
-	TRBJ2-1	TRBV28	-	TGTGCCAGCAGTTTTAGGGGCCCCTACAATGAGCAGTTCTTC	CASSFRGPYNEQFF